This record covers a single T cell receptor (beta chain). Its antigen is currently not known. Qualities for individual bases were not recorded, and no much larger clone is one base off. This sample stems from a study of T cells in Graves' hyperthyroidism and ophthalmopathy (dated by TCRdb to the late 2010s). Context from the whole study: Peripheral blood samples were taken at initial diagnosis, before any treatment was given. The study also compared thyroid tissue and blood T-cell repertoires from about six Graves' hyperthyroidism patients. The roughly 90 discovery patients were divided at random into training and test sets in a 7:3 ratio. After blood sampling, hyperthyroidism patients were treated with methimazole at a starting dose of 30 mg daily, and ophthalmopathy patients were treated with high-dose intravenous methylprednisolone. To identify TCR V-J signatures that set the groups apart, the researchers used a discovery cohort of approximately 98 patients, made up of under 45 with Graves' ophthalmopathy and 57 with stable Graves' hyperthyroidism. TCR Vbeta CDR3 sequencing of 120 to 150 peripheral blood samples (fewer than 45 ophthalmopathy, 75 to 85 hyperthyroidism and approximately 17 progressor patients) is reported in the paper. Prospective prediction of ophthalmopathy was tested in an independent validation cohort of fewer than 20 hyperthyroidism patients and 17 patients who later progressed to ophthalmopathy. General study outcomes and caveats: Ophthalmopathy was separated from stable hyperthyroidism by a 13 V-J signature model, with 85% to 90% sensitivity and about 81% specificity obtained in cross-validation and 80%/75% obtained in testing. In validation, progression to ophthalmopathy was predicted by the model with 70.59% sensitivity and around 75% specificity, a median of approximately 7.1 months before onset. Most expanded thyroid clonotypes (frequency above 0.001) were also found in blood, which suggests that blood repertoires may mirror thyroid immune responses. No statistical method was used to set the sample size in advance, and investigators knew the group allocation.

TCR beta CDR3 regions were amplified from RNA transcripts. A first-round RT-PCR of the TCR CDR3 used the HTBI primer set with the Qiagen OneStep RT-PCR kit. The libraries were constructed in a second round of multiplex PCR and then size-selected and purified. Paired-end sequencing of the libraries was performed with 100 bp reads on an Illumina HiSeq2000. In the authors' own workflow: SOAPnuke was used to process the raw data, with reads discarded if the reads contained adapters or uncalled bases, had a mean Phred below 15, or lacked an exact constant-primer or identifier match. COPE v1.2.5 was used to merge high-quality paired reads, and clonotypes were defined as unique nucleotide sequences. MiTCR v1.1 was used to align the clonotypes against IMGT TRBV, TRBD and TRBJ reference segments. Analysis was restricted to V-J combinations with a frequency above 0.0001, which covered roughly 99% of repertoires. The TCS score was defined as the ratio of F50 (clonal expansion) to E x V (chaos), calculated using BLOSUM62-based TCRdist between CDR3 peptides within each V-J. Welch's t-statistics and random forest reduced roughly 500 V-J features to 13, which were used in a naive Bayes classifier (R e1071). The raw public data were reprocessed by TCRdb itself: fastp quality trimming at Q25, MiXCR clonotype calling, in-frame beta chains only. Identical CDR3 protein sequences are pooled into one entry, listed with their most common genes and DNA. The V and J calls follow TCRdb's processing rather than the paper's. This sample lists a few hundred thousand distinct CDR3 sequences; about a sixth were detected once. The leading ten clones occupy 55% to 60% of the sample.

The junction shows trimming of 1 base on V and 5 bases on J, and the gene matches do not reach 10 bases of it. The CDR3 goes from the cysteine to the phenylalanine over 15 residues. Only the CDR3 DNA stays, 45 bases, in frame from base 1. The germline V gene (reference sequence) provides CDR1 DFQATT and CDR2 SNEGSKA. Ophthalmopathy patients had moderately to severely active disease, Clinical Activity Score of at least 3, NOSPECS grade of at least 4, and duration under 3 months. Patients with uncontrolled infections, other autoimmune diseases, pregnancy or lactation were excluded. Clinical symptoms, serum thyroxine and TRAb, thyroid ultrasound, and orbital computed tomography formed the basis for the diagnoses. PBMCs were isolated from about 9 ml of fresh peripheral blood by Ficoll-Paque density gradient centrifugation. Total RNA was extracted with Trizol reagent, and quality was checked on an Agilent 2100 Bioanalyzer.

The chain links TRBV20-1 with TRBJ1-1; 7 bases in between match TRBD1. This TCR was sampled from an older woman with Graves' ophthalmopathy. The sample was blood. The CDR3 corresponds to CSARAGQARGTEAFF. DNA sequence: TGCAGTGCTAGAGCTGGACAGGCTAGAGGGACTGAAGCTTTCTTT.